Listed below are T cell receptor beta chains from one sample, sequenced in a study of cytotoxic CD8 clonotypes in ibrutinib-treated CLL. The protocol was immunoSEQ multiplex PCR, while the TCRdb copy is restricted to in-frame clones and leaves out a portion. This sample has about 69,000 clones, with more than 75% found just once. The sample in question was PBMCs, obtained at disease progression, from a patient treated with ibrutinib. The receptors stem from a human donor with chronic lymphocytic leukemia. The CDR3 runs from the conserved cysteine through the conserved F or W. D genes are given only for firm matches. Clone size is not always given. Where it is, it says once, few, many or a class for expanded clones.

d_call,j_call,clone_size,cdr3_length,v_call,cdr3_nt,cdr3_aa
TRBD1,TRBJ2-1,NA,14,TRBV9,TGTGCCAGCAGCGTCGGCAGGGGGAACAATGAGCAGTTCTTC,CASSVGRGNNEQFF
NA,TRBJ2-7,NA,14,TRBV15,TGTGCCACCAGCAATGGGAGGGGGCCAGACGAGCAGTACTTC,CATSNGRGPDEQYF
NA,TRBJ2-7,NA,13,TRBV15,TGTGCCACCAGCAGAGAGACAGGATACGAGCAGTACTTC,CATSRETGYEQYF
NA,TRBJ1-1,NA,13,TRBV11-2,TGTGCCAGCAGCTTAGCGGGAGGATCAGCGGCTTTCTTT,CASSLAGGSAAFF
TRBD1,TRBJ2-5,NA,16,TRBV18,TGTGCCAGCTCACCACTGGCTCAGGGGGCGAGAGAGACCCAGTACTTC,CASSPLAQGARETQYF
NA,TRBJ1-3,NA,15,TRBV4-1,TGCGCCAGCAGCCGCGGGACAAGTACTGGAAACACCATATATTTT,CASSRGTSTGNTIYF
TRBD1,TRBJ2-5,NA,14,TRBV18,TGTGCCAGCTCACCTCAGGGGGCGAGGGAGACCCAGTACTTC,CASSPQGARETQYF
NA,TRBJ2-2,NA,16,TRBV18,TGTGCCAGCTCACACAGTATTCTAGGAGCCACCGGGGAGCTGTTTTTT,CASSHSILGATGELFF
NA,TRBJ2-5,NA,15,TRBV5-8,TGTGCCAGCAGCTTGGTCCTGGGAAGTCAAGAGACCCAGTACTTC,CASSLVLGSQETQYF
NA,TRBJ2-3,NA,14,TRBV5-8,TGTGCCAGCAGCTTTGGACACATACAAGATACGCAGTATTTT,CASSFGHIQDTQYF
NA,TRBJ2-1,NA,14,TRBV18,TGTGCCAGCTCACCATTTTCGTCCTACAATGAGCAGTTCTTC,CASSPFSSYNEQFF
NA,TRBJ2-3,NA,15,TRBV6-5,TGTGCCAGCAGCGTGGACTACCTTAGCACAGATACGCAGTATTTT,CASSVDYLSTDTQYF
TRBD1,TRBJ2-7,NA,15,TRBV10-3,TGTGCCATCAGTGAGCGTGTGACAGGGTCCTACGAGCAGTACTTC,CAISERVTGSYEQYF
NA,TRBJ1-1,NA,15,TRBV25-1,TGTGCCAGCAGTGTAGCGGGACGATCAAACACTGAAGCTTTCTTT,CASSVAGRSNTEAFF
TRBD1,TRBJ1-2,NA,14,TRBV27,TGTGCCAGCAGTTCATGGGACAGGGGTTATGGCTACACCTTC,CASSSWDRGYGYTF
NA,TRBJ1-5,few,12,TRBV10-3,TGTGCCTCAACGGACGGTTATCAGCCCCAGCATTTT,CASTDGYQPQHF
TRBD2,TRBJ2-1,NA,16,TRBV7-9,TGTGCCAGCAGCCTAAATAGCGGGGGGGCGCACAATGAGCAGTTCTTC,CASSLNSGGAHNEQFF
TRBD2,TRBJ2-1,NA,15,TRBV18,TGTGCCAGCTCCCCGGCAGCGGGAGCCCGCAATGAGCAGTTCTTC,CASSPAAGARNEQFF
TRBD2,TRBJ2-7,NA,14,TRBV27,TGTGCCAGCAGTTTGGGGAGGGGACCCTACGAGCAGTACTTC,CASSLGRGPYEQYF
NA,TRBJ1-5,NA,14,TRBV7-8,TGTGCCAGCAGCATTAGGACAGGCAATCAGCCCCAGCATTTT,CASSIRTGNQPQHF
NA,TRBJ1-2,NA,13,TRBV19,TGTGCCAGTAGTATATCGAGTCACTATGGCTACACCTTC,CASSISSHYGYTF
NA,TRBJ1-2,NA,13,TRBV28,TGTGCCAGCAGTTTCGACGAAGGCTATGGCTACACCTTC,CASSFDEGYGYTF
NA,TRBJ1-4,NA,13,TRBV15,TGTGCCACCAGCAGAGGGGTTAATGAAAAACTGTTTTTT,CATSRGVNEKLFF
TRBD1,TRBJ1-3,NA,13,TRBV7-3,TGTGCCAGCAGCTCGGGACAGGGAAACACCATATATTTT,CASSSGQGNTIYF
TRBD1,TRBJ1-1,few,16,TRBV11-2,TGTGCCAGCAGCTTAGCCCTAAGGACAGGGGATCCTGAAGCTTTCTTT,CASSLALRTGDPEAFF
TRBD1,TRBJ1-6,NA,16,TRBV15,TGTGCCACCAGCAGAGACTCATGGACAGGGGACTCACCCCTCCACTTT,CATSRDSWTGDSPLHF
NA,TRBJ1-3,NA,13,TRBV6-1,TGTGCCAGCAGATCGGTTTCTGGAAACACCATATATTTT,CASRSVSGNTIYF
NA,TRBJ2-5,NA,13,TRBV15,TGTGCCACCAGCAGAGATGGAGAGGAGACCCAGTACTTC,CATSRDGEETQYF
NA,TRBJ2-1,NA,15,TRBV11-2,TGTGCCAGCAGCTTAGGGGAAACCTCCTACAATGAGCAGTTCTTC,CASSLGETSYNEQFF